The sequence of this TCR beta chain was determined in a study of breast tumors, draining lymph nodes, adjacent tissues (dated by TCRdb to the mid-2010s). About the investigation overall: Breast cancer patients provided tumor, adjacent nontumor tissue and axillary lymph nodes, and the study compared the TCR beta repertoires across these three sources. In human breast cancer, the study set out to evaluate how tumor, surrounding tissue and draining lymph node repertoires relate to one another and whether T cells may move between these sites.

Study-wide conclusions, independent of this receptor: The similarity between tumor and nontumor tissue repertoires was significantly greater in luminal-like breast cancer than in basal-like breast cancer. A scenario in which most tumor T cells derive from the lymph node and then expand within tumor tissue was judged to be consistent with the data. Tumor T-cell repertoires showed less diversity than lymph node repertoires and more diversity than nontumor tissue repertoires, and tumor T-cell repertoires showed preferential V and J gene usage. The conclusion that tumor T cells originate in lymph nodes was presented as consistent with a hypothesis rather than as directly demonstrated.

The instrument was an Illumina HiSeq 2000. Multiplex PCR amplification was used to build the TCR beta chain libraries. High-throughput sequencing was used to analyze the amplified TCR beta chain products. The public reads were reprocessed in TCRdb via fastp at Q25 and MiXCR, keeping in-frame beta chains. Entries that share a CDR3 protein sequence are merged under the most common genes and DNA. This sample lists about 31,000 distinct CDR3 sequences; less than 65% were detected once. Jointly, the top ten make up 15% to 20% of the sample. Including the terminal cysteine and phenylalanine, the CDR3 comprises 14 residues. Kept here is only the CDR3 DNA, which spans 42 bases and is read in frame from base 1. Per the germline V gene (reference sequence), DFQATT is the CDR1 and SNEGSKA is the CDR2. For this clonotype: This clone's antigen is unknown. An end of the junction does not agree with germline; a read error may underlie this.

The sample comprised breast tumor tissue. This receptor chain uses TRBV20-1 and TRBJ2-1; the D match is possibly TRBD1 or TRBD2, with 5 bases aligned in each. This receptor was taken from a female donor with breast cancer. Some clones in this sample may be carry-over from other donors' samples. The sequence in DNA is TGCAGCGCTAGTGAGGGCCAGGGTCCAAATGAGCAGTTCTTC. It codes for CSASEGQGPNEQFF.